This T cell receptor beta chain was identified in a study of cytomegalovirus exposure and HLA in healthy donors. Whole-study results and caveats: Rare TCR sequences dominated, though some public TCRs recurred in many donors. A later analysis associated around 17,000 TCR beta sequences with HLA alleles at a 0.05 false discovery rate.

PCR amplification relied on 60 Vbeta primers (plus 13 Jbeta primers). Libraries were prepared by immunoSEQ multiplex PCR; TCRdb keeps only in-frame clonotypes and omits some of them. The sample lists fewer than 200,000 clones; about 85% were seen once. Per germline, CDR1 MDHEN and CDR2 SYDVKM. V dropped 2 bases and J dropped 14 bases, with 18 bases sitting between them. This CDR3 has 13 residues. As to this clone: Its antigen remains unidentified.

Input material: PBMCs. The clonotype comes from a woman between 45 and 65 years old in good health and CMV-seropositive. The V and J genes are TRBV28 and TRBJ1-2; the D is unclear. Written as DNA, the CDR3 is TGTGCCAGCAGTTTAGTCCAGGACTCCTATGGGACCTTC. Encoded protein: CASSLVQDSYGTF.